This record looks at one T cell receptor (beta chain) sequence and its context. The data belong to a study of shared clonotypes between healthy human individuals. Produced via immunoSEQ multiplex PCR; TCRdb's table is partial and in-frame only. The sample contains millions of clones, 90% to 95% of which appear only once. The healthy adult donors were HIV-negative and reported no recent acute infections or vaccinations. The TCR was taken from a man aged 18 to 29 in good health. Some clones in this sample may be carry-over from other donors' samples. The sample consisted of naive CD4+ T cells from PBMCs. The subset: CD45RA+ positively selected.

As DNA, the CDR3 is TGTGCCAGCAGTCCAGGACAGCAAACCTACGAGCAGTACTTC. Amino acid sequence: CASSPGQQTYEQYF. This rearrangement joins TRBV28 to TRBJ2-7; tentatively, D is TRBD1 (6 bases). CDR1 is MDHEN, CDR2 SYDVKM, per germline. With 5 bases removed from V and 2 bases from J, the gap between germline ends came to 13 bases. This CDR3 region has 14 residues.